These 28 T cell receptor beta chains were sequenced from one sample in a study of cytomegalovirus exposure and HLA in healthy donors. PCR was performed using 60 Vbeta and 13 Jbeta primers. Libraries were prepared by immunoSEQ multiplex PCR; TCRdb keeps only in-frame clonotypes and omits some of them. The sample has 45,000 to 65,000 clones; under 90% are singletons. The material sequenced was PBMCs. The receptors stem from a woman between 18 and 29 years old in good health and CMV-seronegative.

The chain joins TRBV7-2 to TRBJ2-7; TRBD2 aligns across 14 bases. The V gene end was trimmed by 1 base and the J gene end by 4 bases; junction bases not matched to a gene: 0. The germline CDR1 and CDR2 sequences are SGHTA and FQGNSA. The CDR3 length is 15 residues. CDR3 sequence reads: CASSLGTSGRYEQYF. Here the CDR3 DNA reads TGTGCCAGCAGCTTAGGGACTAGCGGGAGGTACGAGCAGTACTTC.

The CDR3 DNA sequence: TGTGCCAGCTCACCAGGGAGGGATCAGCCCCAGCATTTT. Translated, it gives CASSPGRDQPQHF. This chain links TRBV18 with TRBJ1-5, with D unclear. The CDR3 is 13 amino acids. Between the trimmed V and J ends, which lost 2 bases and 5 bases, there was a span of 7 bases. Germline V CDR1 and CDR2: KGHSH, LQKENI.

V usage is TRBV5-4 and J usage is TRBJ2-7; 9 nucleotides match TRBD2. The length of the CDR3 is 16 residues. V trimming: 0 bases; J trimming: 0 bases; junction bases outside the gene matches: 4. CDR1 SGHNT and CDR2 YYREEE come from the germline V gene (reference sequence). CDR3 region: CASSLGASGASYEQYF. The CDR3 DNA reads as TGTGCCAGCAGCTTGGGTGCTAGCGGGGCCTCCTACGAGCAGTACTTC.

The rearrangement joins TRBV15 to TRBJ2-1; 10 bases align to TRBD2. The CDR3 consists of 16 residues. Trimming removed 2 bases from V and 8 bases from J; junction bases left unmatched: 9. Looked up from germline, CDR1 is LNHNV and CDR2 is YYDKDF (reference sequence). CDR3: CATSRTLAGVLDEQFF. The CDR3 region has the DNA TGTGCCACCAGCAGAACCCTAGCGGGAGTGCTCGATGAGCAGTTCTTC.

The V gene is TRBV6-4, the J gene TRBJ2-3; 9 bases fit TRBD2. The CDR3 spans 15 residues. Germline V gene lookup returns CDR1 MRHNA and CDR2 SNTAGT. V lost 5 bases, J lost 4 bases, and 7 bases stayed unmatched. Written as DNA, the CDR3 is TGTGCCAGCAGTTTAGCGGGAGATCCCGCAGATACGCAGTATTTT. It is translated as CASSLAGDPADTQYF.

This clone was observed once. The CDR3 nucleotides read TGTGCCAGCAGCTTGGTTCGAACAGGGAACGGGGCCAACGTCCTGACTTTC. Its translation: CASSLVRTGNGANVLTF. V is TRBV5-8 and J is TRBJ2-6; possibly TRBD1 for D (6 bases). The CDR3 extends over 17 amino acids. Germline assignment: CDR1 SGHTS and CDR2 YDEGEE. The ends were cut back, 0 bases at V and 4 bases at J, with 14 bases in the middle. Looking up the rest from reference TRBV5-8 and TRBJ2-6 gives the full variable domain: EAGVTQSPTHLIKTRGQQATLRCSPISGHTSVYWYQQALGLGLQFLLWYDEGEERNRGNFPPRFSGRQFPNYSSELNVNALELEDSALYLCASSLVRTGNGANVLTFGAGSRLTVL.

CDR3 protein: CATSRDRGGRLNEQFF. In DNA, the CDR3 is TGTGCCACCAGCAGAGATCGCGGCGGCCGCCTGAATGAGCAGTTCTTC. This rearrangement joins TRBV15 to TRBJ2-1; no clear D. Germline CDR1 reads LNHNV; CDR2 reads YYDKDF (reference sequence). V dropped 0 bases and J dropped 7 bases, with 16 bases sitting between them. The CDR3 is 16 amino acids.

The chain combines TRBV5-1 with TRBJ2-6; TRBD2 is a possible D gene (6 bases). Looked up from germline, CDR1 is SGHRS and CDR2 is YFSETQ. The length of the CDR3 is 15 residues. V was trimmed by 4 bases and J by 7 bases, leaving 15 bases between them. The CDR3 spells CASSLGGRGANVLTF. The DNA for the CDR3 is TGCGCCAGCAGCCTCGGGGGTAGGGGAGCCAACGTCCTGACTTTC. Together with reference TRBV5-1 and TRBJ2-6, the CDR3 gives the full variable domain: KAGVTQTPRYLIKTRGQQVTLSCSPISGHRSVSWYQQTPGQGLQFLFEYFSETQRNKGNFPGRFSGRQFSNSRSEMNVSTLELGDSALYLCASSLGGRGANVLTFGAGSRLTVL.

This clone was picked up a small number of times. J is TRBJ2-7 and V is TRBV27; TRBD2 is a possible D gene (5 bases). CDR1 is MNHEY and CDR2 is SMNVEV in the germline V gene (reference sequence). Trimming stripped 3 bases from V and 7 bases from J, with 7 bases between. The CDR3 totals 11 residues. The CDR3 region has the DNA TGTGCCAGCAGTTTTCGCGGGGAGCAGTACTTC. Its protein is CASSFRGEQYF.

The DNA for the CDR3 is TGTGCCAGCAGCTTAAAACGGACTAGCGGGAGAGGAGAGACCCAGTACTTC. Translating it yields CASSLKRTSGRGETQYF. The chain couples TRBV7-3 to TRBJ2-5, with 13 bases fitting TRBD2. This CDR3 is 17 amino acids long. With V trimmed by 1 base and J by 4 bases, 6 bases remained unmatched. Per the germline V gene, CDR1 is SGHTA and CDR2 is FQGTGA.

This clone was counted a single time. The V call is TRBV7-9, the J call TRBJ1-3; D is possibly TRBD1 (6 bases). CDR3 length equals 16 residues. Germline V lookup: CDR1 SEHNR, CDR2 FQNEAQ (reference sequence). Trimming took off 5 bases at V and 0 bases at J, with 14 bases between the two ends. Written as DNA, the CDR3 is TGTGCCAGCAGCCTGACGACAGGATACTCTGGAAACACCATATATTTT. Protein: CASSLTTGYSGNTIYF.

The CDR3 spells CASGSSGSQFF. In nucleotides, the CDR3 is TGTGCCAGCGGATCTAGCGGGAGTCAGTTCTTC. This rearrangement joins TRBV28 to TRBJ2-1; 10 bases match TRBD2. The trim removed 8 bases at V and 13 bases at J, leaving 5 bases unmatched. CDR3 length: 11 residues. CDR1 MDHEN and CDR2 SYDVKM come from the germline V gene.

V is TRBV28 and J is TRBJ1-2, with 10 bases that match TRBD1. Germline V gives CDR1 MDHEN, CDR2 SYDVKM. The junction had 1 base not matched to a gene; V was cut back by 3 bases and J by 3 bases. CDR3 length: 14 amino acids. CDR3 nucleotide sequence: TGTGCCAGCAGTTTGACAGGGGGCTACTATGGCTACACCTTC. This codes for CASSLTGGYYGYTF.

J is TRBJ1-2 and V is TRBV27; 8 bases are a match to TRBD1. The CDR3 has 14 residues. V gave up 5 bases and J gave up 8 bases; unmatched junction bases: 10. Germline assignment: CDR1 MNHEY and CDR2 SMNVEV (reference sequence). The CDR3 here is CASSPLSDRVGYTF. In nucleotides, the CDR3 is TGTGCCAGCAGTCCTCTCTCGGACAGGGTCGGCTACACCTTC.

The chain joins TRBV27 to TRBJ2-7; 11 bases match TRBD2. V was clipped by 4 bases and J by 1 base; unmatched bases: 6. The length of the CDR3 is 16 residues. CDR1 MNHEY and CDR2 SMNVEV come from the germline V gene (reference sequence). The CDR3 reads CASSSPTSGISYEQYF. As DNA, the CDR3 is TGTGCCAGCAGTTCCCCGACTAGCGGGATATCCTACGAGCAGTACTTC.

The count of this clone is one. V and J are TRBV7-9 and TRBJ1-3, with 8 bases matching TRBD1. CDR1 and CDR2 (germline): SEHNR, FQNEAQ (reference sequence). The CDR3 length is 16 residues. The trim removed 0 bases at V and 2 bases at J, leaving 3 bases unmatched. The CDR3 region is CASSLATGEAGNTIYF. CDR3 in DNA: TGTGCCAGCAGCTTAGCGACAGGGGAAGCTGGAAACACCATATATTTT.

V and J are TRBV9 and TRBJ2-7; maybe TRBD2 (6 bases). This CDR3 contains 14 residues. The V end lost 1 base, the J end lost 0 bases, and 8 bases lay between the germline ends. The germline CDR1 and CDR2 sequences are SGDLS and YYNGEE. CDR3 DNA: TGTGCCAGCAGCGTATACGGGAGCTCCTACGAGCAGTACTTC. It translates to CASSVYGSSYEQYF.

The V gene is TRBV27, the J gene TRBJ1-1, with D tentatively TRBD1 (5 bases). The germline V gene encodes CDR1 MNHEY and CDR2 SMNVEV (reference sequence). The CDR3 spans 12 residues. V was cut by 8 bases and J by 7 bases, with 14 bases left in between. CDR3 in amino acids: CASGLTEREAFF. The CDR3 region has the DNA TGTGCCAGCGGCCTGACAGAGCGTGAAGCTTTCTTT.

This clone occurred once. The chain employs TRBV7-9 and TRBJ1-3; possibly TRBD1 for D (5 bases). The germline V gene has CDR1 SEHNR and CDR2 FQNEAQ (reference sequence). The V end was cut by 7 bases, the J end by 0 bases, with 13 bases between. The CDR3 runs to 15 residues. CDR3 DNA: TGTGCCAGCAAGAGTGGGGCCCTCTCTGGAAACACCATATATTTT. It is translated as CASKSGALSGNTIYF. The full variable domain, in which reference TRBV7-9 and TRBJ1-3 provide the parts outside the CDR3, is DTGVSQNPRHKITKRGQNVTFRCDPISEHNRLYWYRQTLGQGPEFLTYFQNEAQLEKSRLLSDRFSAERPKGSFSTLEIQRTEQGDSAMYLCASKSGALSGNTIYFGEGSWLTVV.

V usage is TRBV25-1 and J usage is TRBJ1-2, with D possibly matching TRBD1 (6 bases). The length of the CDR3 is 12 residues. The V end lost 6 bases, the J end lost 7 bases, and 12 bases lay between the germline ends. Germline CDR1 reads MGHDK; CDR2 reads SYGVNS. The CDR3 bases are TGTGCCAGCAGCACAGGGCCCGGTGGCTACACCTTC. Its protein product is CASSTGPGGYTF.

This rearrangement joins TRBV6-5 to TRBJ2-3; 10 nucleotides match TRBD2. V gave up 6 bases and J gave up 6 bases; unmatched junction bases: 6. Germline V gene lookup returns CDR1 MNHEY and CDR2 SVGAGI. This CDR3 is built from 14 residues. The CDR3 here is CASRSSGSGDTQYF. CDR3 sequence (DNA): TGTGCCAGCAGATCTAGCGGGAGCGGTGATACGCAGTATTTT.

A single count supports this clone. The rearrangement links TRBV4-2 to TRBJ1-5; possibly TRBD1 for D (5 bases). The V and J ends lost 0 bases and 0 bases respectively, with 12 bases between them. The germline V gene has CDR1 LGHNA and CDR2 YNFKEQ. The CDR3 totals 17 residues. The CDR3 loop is CASSQEASGISNQPQHF. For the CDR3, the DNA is TGTGCCAGCAGCCAAGAAGCCTCAGGGATTAGCAATCAGCCCCAGCATTTT.

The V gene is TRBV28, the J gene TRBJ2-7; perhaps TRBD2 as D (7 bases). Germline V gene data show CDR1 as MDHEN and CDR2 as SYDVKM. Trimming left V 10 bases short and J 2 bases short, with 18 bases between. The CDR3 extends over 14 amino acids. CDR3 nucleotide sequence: TGTGCCAACTCAAGTTTGGGGGGGCCCTACGAGCAGTACTTC. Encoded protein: CANSSLGGPYEQYF.

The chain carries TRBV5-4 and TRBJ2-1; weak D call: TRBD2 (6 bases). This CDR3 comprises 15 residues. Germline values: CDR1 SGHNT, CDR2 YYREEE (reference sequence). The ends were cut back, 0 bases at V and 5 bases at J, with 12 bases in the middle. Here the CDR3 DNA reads TGTGCCAGCAGCTTGGGCGGGACTGTCAACAATGAGCAGTTCTTC. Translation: CASSLGGTVNNEQFF.

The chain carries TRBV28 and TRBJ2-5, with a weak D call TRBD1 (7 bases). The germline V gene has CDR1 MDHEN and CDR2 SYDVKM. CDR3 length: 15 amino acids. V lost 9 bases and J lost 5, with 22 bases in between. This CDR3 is CASHPWGRGRETQYF. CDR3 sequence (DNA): TGTGCCAGTCATCCCTGGGGCAGGGGGAGGGAGACCCAGTACTTC.

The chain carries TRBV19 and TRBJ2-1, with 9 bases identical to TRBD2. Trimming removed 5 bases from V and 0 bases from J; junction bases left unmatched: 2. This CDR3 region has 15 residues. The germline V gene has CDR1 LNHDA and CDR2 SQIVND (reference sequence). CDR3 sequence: CASSSSGVSYNEQFF. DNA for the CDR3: TGTGCCAGTAGTTCTAGCGGGGTCTCCTACAATGAGCAGTTCTTC.

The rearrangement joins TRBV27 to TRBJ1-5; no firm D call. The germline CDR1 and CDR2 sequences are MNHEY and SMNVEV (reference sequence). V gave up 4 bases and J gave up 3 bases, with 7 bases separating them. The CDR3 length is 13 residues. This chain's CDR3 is CASSSGDNQPQHF. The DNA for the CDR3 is TGTGCCAGCAGTTCCGGGGACAATCAGCCCCAGCATTTT.

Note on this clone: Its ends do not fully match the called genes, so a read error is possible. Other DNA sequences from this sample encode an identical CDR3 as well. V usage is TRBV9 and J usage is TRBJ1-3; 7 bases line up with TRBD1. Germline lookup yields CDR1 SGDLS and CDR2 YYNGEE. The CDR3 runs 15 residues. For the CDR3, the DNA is TGTGCTAGCAGCGTGGGGTGGGGCAGGGGGAACACCATATATTTT. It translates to CASSVGWGRGNTIYF.